This T cell receptor beta chain comes out of a study of neurological immune-mediated disorders (dated by TCRdb to about 2019). General notes on the study: Of the approximately 34 multiple sclerosis patients, some 31 had relapsing-remitting MS and 3 had secondary progressive MS. The cohort included approximately 68 subjects: approximately 14 with HAM/TSP, roughly 34 with multiple sclerosis, and around 20 healthy controls. The approximately 100 TCR-beta libraries included longitudinal samples, technical triplicates and paired sorted CD4+ and CD8+ T-cell subsets alongside PBMC samples. The study compared peripheral blood TCR-beta repertoires of HTLV-I-associated myelopathy (HAM/TSP) patients, multiple sclerosis patients and healthy controls using UMI-based sequencing. Broad study findings and their caveats: In phylogenetic analysis, the repertoires of 18 of 34 MS patients grouped into a cluster of related CDR3 sequences, which suggests a possible signature at the repertoire level. No identical CDR3 amino acid sequences were shared among expanded clones across subjects, suggesting private TCR-beta repertoires in all groups. The highest TCR clonal expansion was observed in HAM/TSP patients, whereas the lowest was observed in MS patients, even when compared with healthy controls. The MS cluster showed no association with clinical or MRI features, and the authors stated that larger cohorts are needed.

cDNA was synthesized by template-switch 5'RACE using a primer with a 10-nucleotide random unique molecular identifier that tagged each TCR transcript. Each sequencing run produced over 180 million TCR-beta sequences covering 15-18 subjects. Total RNA was extracted with the RNeasy kit. TCR-beta VDJ regions were amplified with primers for the TCR constant region and the 5'RACE anchor, using the KAPA Real-time Library Amplification kit. A first PCR added sample indexes and Illumina adaptors, after which a second PCR increased the library yield. After Ampure bead purification, the roughly 650 bp TCR product was size-selected on a 2% E-gel SizeSelection system. Before pooling, libraries had their quality checked on a Bioanalyzer, their concentration measured with Qubit, and their quantity determined with the Kapa Library Quantification kit. Paired-end 2 x 150 bp sequencing of the libraries was performed on an Illumina HiSeq 2500. To increase sequence diversity, roughly 23-30% phiX was spiked into each library pool. The authors processed their data as follows. The quality-filtered reads were processed with the UMI-based MiGEC pipeline, whose error correction step removed more than 80% of the raw TCR sequences. IMGT germline references were used for aligning VDJ genes, and each clonotype was defined as a unique CDR3 amino acid sequence together with its V-J genes. VDJtools evaluated clonal expansion, Shannon diversity and CDR3 relatedness (CalcPairwiseDistances, ClusterSamples); CLCbio workbench built phylogenetic trees. Clones with at least 8 unique UMIs were defined as expanded, with this threshold being based on coefficient-of-variation modelling across technical triplicates. The public reads were reprocessed in TCRdb via fastp at Q25 and MiXCR, keeping in-frame beta chains. Each entry merges the rows of one CDR3 protein and shows their most common DNA and genes. Clone size and V and J calls follow TCRdb, not the original study. Present in this sample are about 59,000 distinct CDR3 sequences, roughly 3.3% of which were seen just once. Of the sample, about 3% falls within the top ten clones.

Trimming leaves V shorter by 2 bases and J shorter by 0 bases, with the junction holding 11 bases beyond the gene matches. The CDR3 goes from the cysteine to the phenylalanine over 17 residues. Just CDR3 DNA is preserved here, 51 bases in frame from base 1. According to the germline V gene (reference sequence), CDR1 reads DFQATT and CDR2 reads SNEGSKA. Libraries from unsorted PBMCs were made from 2 million PBMCs kept in RNAlater at -80 degrees C until RNA extraction. The multiple sclerosis patients were enrolled in a US clinical protocol that evaluated disease progression with magnetic resonance imaging. PBMCs were separated from peripheral blood using Ficoll-Hypaque density gradient centrifugation and then cryopreserved in liquid nitrogen. There are many counts of this clonotype. Its antigen is currently not known. One base away there is no much larger clone; base qualities are not given.

This clonotype was obtained from a woman aged 25-40 years with multiple sclerosis. This chain joins TRBV20-1 to TRBJ1-2, with 8 bases in between that match TRBD1. Sequencing was done on a sample of PBMCs. The nucleotides are TGCAGTGCTAGACCGCCGGGACAGGCGACGTCTAACTATGGCTACACCTTC. This encodes CSARPPGQATSNYGYTF.